Described below is a single T cell receptor (beta chain) sequence and its context. These data are taken from a study of blood T cell repertoires in COVID-19. About the study: Sites in the United States, Italy and Spain provided acute and convalescent COVID-19 samples. The cDNA or gDNA used as material had been derived from T cells, B-cell-depleted T cells, or PBMCs.

CDR1 and CDR2 (germline): MNHEY, SVGAGI. The CDR3 loop spans 13 amino acids. Trimming took off 2 bases at V and 1 base at J, with 5 bases between the two ends. In the original workflow: Nucleated cell number was recorded as an estimate derived from reference gene primer amplification. The assay was immunoSEQ multiplex PCR, and TCRdb's table has in-frame clones only and misses some. Clonal size and the V and J genes are those of that table, whereas D and trimming came from the DNA. The sample lists approximately 100,000 clones, around four fifths occurring once. Sequences were obtained from peripheral blood. This chain connects TRBV6-5 to TRBJ1-1; D gene ambiguous. The sequence derives from an older woman with acute or convalescent COVID-19. The CDR3 coding sequence is TGTGCCAGCAGTTACGGTAGGAACACTGAAGCTTTCTTT. This codes for CASSYGRNTEAFF.